The clone carrying this T cell receptor beta chain was detected many times. V was trimmed by 0 bases and J by 6 bases, leaving 18 bases between them. Germline CDR1 is DFQATT and CDR2 is SNEGSKA (reference sequence). The length of the CDR3 is 16 residues. This specimen comes from a study of T-cell reconstitution after alpha-beta-depleted transplantation in children. During its preparation, the TCRbeta library received unique molecular identifiers. Via MiXCR, TCRdb re-called the PCR reads, giving one row per CDR3 protein. The sample has a few hundred thousand distinct CDR3 sequences, approximately 10% seen once.

This clonotype was sampled from a child under two years old with acute myeloid leukemia, due to receive a stem cell transplant. The sequencing here drew on PBMCs, taken before TCRalphabeta/CD19-depleted stem cell transplant. The chain uses TRBV20-1 and TRBJ2-1, with a possible D match to TRBD2 (5 bases). DNA for the CDR3: TGCAGTGCTAGAGATAGGTCCGATCCGGGGTTCAATGAGCAGTTCTTC. Translated, it gives CSARDRSDPGFNEQFF.